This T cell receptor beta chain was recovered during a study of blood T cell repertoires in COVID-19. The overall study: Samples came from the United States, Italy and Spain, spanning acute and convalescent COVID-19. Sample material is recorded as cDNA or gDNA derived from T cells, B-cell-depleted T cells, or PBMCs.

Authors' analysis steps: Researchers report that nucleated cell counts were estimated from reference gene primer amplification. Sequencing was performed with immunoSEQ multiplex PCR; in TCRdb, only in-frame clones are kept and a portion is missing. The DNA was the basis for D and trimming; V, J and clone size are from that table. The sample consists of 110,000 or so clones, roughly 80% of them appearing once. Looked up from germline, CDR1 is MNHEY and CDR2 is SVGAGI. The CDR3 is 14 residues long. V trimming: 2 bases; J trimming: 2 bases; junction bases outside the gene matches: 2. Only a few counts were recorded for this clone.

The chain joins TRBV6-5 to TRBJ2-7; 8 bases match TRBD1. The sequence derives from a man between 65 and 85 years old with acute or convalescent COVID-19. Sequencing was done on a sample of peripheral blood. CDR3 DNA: TGTGCCAGCAGTTACGACAGGGGCGCCTACGAGCAGTACTTC. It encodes CASSYDRGAYEQYF.